What follows describes a single T cell receptor beta chain. The data are from a study of cytomegalovirus exposure and HLA in healthy donors. PCR involved 60 Vbeta and 13 Jbeta primers. Generated by immunoSEQ multiplex PCR, the TCRdb table keeps only in-frame clones and is missing some. The sample lists about 120,000 clones; around 70% were seen once. This clonotype was obtained from a woman in her thirties or forties in good health and CMV-seropositive. Sequenced input: PBMCs.

CDR3 DNA: TGTGCCAGCAGCCGACAGGGGCAAAATCAGCCCCAGCATTTT. This codes for CASSRQGQNQPQHF. The V gene is TRBV2, the J gene TRBJ1-5; 8 nucleotides line up with TRBD1. The ends lost 6 bases at V and 4 bases at J; junction bases unmatched: 5. The CDR3 is made up of 14 amino acids. Germline V lookup: CDR1 SNHLY, CDR2 FYNNEI.